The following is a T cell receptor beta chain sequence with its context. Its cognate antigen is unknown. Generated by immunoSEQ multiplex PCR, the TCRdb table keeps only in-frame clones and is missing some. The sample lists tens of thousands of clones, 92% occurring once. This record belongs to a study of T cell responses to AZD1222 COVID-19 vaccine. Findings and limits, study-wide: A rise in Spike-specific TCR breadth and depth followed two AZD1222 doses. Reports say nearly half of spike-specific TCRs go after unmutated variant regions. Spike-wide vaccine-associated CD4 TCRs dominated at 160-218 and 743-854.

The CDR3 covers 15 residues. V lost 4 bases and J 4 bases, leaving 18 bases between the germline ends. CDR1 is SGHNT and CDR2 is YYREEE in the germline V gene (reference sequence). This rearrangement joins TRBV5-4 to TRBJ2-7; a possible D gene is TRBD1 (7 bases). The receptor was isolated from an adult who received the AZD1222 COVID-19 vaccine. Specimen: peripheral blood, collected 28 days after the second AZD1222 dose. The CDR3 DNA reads TGTGCCAGCAGCCCGGCCCGGCAGGGGGGTTACGAGCAGTACTTC. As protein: CASSPARQGGYEQYF.